This section outlines one T cell receptor beta chain sequence together with its context. The antigen this receptor binds is unknown. The record has no base qualities; no much larger clone is one base away. The CDR3 regions of human TCRbeta chains were analyzed by immunosequencing. In the source study's methods: TCRs in the repertoires were compared against a reference library of SARS-CoV-2-specific TCRs that had been generated with the MIRA antigen-specificity platform. Breadth was defined as the fraction of unique TCRs that were SARS-CoV-2-associated, and depth was defined as the fraction of total T cells that were SARS-CoV-2-associated. Using the MIRA data, each spike-specific TCR was assigned both to the spike region to which the TCR was reactive and to a CD4 or CD8 class. Log10-transformed breadth and depth values were compared by one-way ANOVA with Sidak's multiple comparisons tests. Imported from immuneACCESS, the table was reduced by TCRdb to in-frame sequences with V and J called. These copies leave out some clones; in studies compared against another copy, an unresolved V gene accounts for under half, and the cause of the remainder is not known. The D gene and trimming were derived from the DNA, and the V and J assignments and clone size from that table. The sample table lists around 140,000 clones, 75% to 90% of them with a count of one. The ten largest account for about 1.5% of the sample.

This sample is drawn from a study of T cell responses to AZD1222 COVID-19 vaccine (TCRdb year 2021). Regarding the research as a whole: AZD1222 recipients given second doses at about 4 weeks or at about 12 weeks were pooled, since spike-specific TCR depth and breadth were not found to differ between the two schedules. TCR sequencing was performed for 230 to 250 trial participants, of whom around 210 were given two doses of AZD1222 and about 25 were given two doses of MenACWY control vaccine. Trial participants were enrolled by age into 18-55, 56-69 and 70-plus year subgroups, with roughly 160, 29 and 62 TCR-sequenced participants respectively.

The time point label of this sample denotes: baseline before first vaccination. The vaccinee samples were drawn from two UK trials, COV001 and COV002, one of which was a single-blind randomized controlled phase 2/3 trial testing AZD1222 (ChAdOx1 nCoV-19) in healthy adults. For TCRbeta chain sequencing, PBMC samples were collected from trial participants at day 0 and at day 28 after the second dose. The paper's findings and limits, for the study overall: Spike-specific TCR breadth and depth rose significantly after two AZD1222 doses compared with day 0 and with MenACWY recipients. Most participants were white British and females outnumbered males, and the authors suggested that clonal diversity may have been underestimated. Because no day 14 peak-response samples were available, repertoires were characterized only after the peak T cell response. Only a handful of AZD1222 recipients were SARS-CoV-2 seropositive at baseline, limiting conclusions about previously exposed vaccinees. The vaccine-associated CD4 TCRs covered the entire spike protein, and the dominant responses fell in regions 160-218 and 743-854. Reportedly, almost half of the unique spike-specific TCRs recognized epitopes lying outside the regions that are mutated in the B.1.351 and B.1.1.7 variants. In the small 56-69-year group, the increase in depth fell short of significance, most likely because of low power.

The CDR3 contains 13 residues, cysteine and phenylalanine counted. Kept here is only the CDR3 DNA, which spans 39 bases and is read in frame from base 1. CDR1 and CDR2, looked up from the germline V gene, are SGHTS and YDEGEE. V sheds 6 bases and J sheds 0 bases, leaving 7 bases between their ends. This sample comprised peripheral blood, obtained on day 0 of AZD1222 vaccination. The chain couples TRBV5-8 to TRBJ1-3; the D gene assignment is ambiguous. The receptor's source is an adult in good health. The base sequence is TGTGCCAGCATCTTAAGCTCTGGAAACACCATATATTTT. Protein translation: CASILSSGNTIYF.